One and the same sample provided the 11 T cell receptor beta chains below, sequenced in a study of OX40 agonist ivuxolimab in advanced cancers. Profiling relied on immunoSEQ multiplex PCR, and the TCRdb table lists in-frame clones only, not all of them. The sample holds 15,000 to 20,000 clones, approximately 90% seen once. This specimen was CD4+ or CD8+ T cells sorted from blood, taken in a trial of the OX40 agonist ivuxolimab. The receptors originated from an adult with an advanced solid tumor such as melanoma, head and neck, liver or kidney cancer.

V is TRBV5-8 and J is TRBJ2-7, with D perhaps assigned TRBD1 or TRBD2 (5 bases each). Trimming pared 0 bases from V and 2 bases from J, leaving 12 bases between. CDR3 length: 15 residues. The germline V gene has CDR1 SGHTS and CDR2 YDEGEE. The CDR3 sequence: CASSLVRGETYEQYF. CDR3 DNA: TGTGCCAGCAGCTTGGTCCGGGGCGAGACCTACGAGCAGTACTTC.

The chain employs TRBV27 and TRBJ1-4, with D maybe TRBD1 (6 bases). V was cut by 6 bases and J by 8 bases, with 16 bases left in between. Germline CDR1 is MNHEY and CDR2 is SMNVEV (reference sequence). The length of the CDR3 is 14 residues. CDR3 residues: CASSQTGMWEKLFF. For the CDR3, the DNA is TGTGCCAGCAGCCAAACAGGGATGTGGGAAAAACTGTTTTTT.

The chain carries TRBV28 and TRBJ2-7; no firm D call. The length of the CDR3 is 15 residues. V lost 7 bases to trimming and J lost 2 bases, with 18 bases between them. Germline CDR1 reads MDHEN; CDR2 reads SYDVKM. The DNA of the CDR3 is TGTGCCAGCACCCCCGGTTGGATTACTCCCTACGAGCAGTACTTC. It codes for CASTPGWITPYEQYF.

The genes are TRBV5-1 and TRBJ2-7; unclear D gene. CDR3 length equals 15 residues. The V gene's germline CDR1 is SGHRS and CDR2 YFSETQ. V was pared by 0 bases and J by 5 bases, with 15 bases between. The CDR3 spells CASSLDVGLSDEQYF. CDR3 bases: TGCGCCAGCAGCTTGGACGTAGGGCTTTCCGACGAGCAGTACTTC.

In DNA form, the CDR3 reads TGTGCCAGCTCACCAGGGGAGCTGTACCAAGAGACCCAGTACTTC. The encoded protein is CASSPGELYQETQYF. The V gene is TRBV18, the J gene TRBJ2-5; the D gene is possibly TRBD2 (5 bases). Germline CDR1 and CDR2: KGHSH and LQKENI. The CDR3 extends over 15 amino acids. Trimming pared 2 bases from V and 0 bases from J, leaving 10 bases between.

The V and J genes are TRBV5-1 and TRBJ2-1; 7 bases line up with TRBD1. V trimming: 3 bases; J trimming: 14 bases; junction bases outside the gene matches: 14. The length of the CDR3 is 14 residues. The germline gives CDR1 SGHRS, CDR2 YFSETQ. CDR3 sequence reads: CASSWPGPQGREFF. In DNA form, the CDR3 reads TGCGCCAGCAGCTGGCCGGGGCCACAGGGGCGCGAGTTCTTC. Full variable domain (rest looked up from reference TRBV5-1 and TRBJ2-1): KAGVTQTPRYLIKTRGQQVTLSCSPISGHRSVSWYQQTPGQGLQFLFEYFSETQRNKGNFPGRFSGRQFSNSRSEMNVSTLELGDSALYLCASSWPGPQGREFFGPGTRLTVL.

This clone was recorded once. The gene calls are TRBV30 and TRBJ1-6; D not certain. The CDR3 runs to 14 residues. The V gene lost 1 base and the J gene lost 10 bases, with 14 bases spanning the gap. Germline lookup yields CDR1 GTSNPN and CDR2 SVGIG (reference sequence). The CDR3 spells CAWSDGQLGSPLHF. CDR3 coding DNA: TGTGCCTGGAGTGACGGGCAGCTTGGCTCACCCCTCCACTTT.

V is TRBV2 and J is TRBJ2-7, with TRBD2 identical over 7 bases. In germline, CDR1 is SNHLY, CDR2 FYNNEI. The CDR3 is made up of 14 amino acids. V lost 6 bases and J lost 2; bases outside the gene matches: 7. The CDR3 loop is CASRRGLETYEQYF. CDR3 coding DNA: TGTGCCAGCAGACGTGGACTAGAGACCTACGAGCAGTACTTC.

V usage is TRBV20-1 and J usage is TRBJ1-1; D unclear. V was shortened by 5 bases and J by 7 bases, with 11 bases between the two germline ends. This CDR3 contains 11 residues. Germline V CDR1 and CDR2: DFQATT, SNEGSKA (reference sequence). The CDR3, as DNA: TGCAGTGCTGCGGGTCCCCATGAAGCTTTCTTT. It encodes CSAAGPHEAFF.

The rearrangement uses TRBV29-1 and TRBJ1-2; D ambiguous. Trimming took off 3 bases at V and 3 bases at J, with 8 bases between the two ends. The length of the CDR3 is 12 residues. Germline CDR1 is SQVTM and CDR2 is ANQGSEA. CDR3 nucleotides: TGCAGCGTTGAGGGGAGGGACTATGGCTACACCTTC. This gives the protein CSVEGRDYGYTF.

The chain recombines TRBV7-6 with TRBJ2-1; TRBD2 is a possible D gene (7 bases). The CDR3 consists of 14 residues. CDR1 is SGHVS and CDR2 is FNYEAQ in the germline V gene. Trimming cost V 1 base and J 7 bases, with 11 bases left between them. The CDR3 bases are TGTGCCAGCAGCTTAGAGGGGGGGGCAAATGAGCAGTTCTTC. Encoded protein: CASSLEGGANEQFF.